The entry that follows covers one TCR beta chain sequence. Antigen unknown. Naivety among CD8 cells was defined by CD45RO negativity and positive CCR7 selection, thereby excluding terminally differentiated effector memory CD45RA+ cells. Healthy and HIV-negative, the adult donors had no recent acute infections or vaccinations. The sample originates from a study of shared clonotypes between healthy human individuals. Study results and limitations: The naive CD4 repertoires of several donors were compared, and approximately 5% of clonotypes were shared. Genetic and exposure-history diversity was limited by the small donor number. A reduction in generation probabilities was seen for non-shared clonotypes relative to those shared by all four donors.

Data came from immunoSEQ multiplex PCR; TCRdb stores just in-frame clones and leaves some out. The sample shows around 2,000,000 clones, about 95% of them seen only once. The TCR sequence derives from a man in his late teens or twenties in good health. The sequencing input was naive CD8+ T cells sorted from blood.

The CDR3 DNA reads TGTGCTAGTGGTTCCCTTTTCGGCAAAGAGACCCAGTACTTC. Translation: CASGSLFGKETQYF. The V call is TRBV12-5, the J call TRBJ2-5; no clear D. Trimming removed 4 bases from V and 3 bases from J, with 12 bases in between. This CDR3 region has 14 residues. Germline lookup yields CDR1 LGHNT and CDR2 FRNRAP.